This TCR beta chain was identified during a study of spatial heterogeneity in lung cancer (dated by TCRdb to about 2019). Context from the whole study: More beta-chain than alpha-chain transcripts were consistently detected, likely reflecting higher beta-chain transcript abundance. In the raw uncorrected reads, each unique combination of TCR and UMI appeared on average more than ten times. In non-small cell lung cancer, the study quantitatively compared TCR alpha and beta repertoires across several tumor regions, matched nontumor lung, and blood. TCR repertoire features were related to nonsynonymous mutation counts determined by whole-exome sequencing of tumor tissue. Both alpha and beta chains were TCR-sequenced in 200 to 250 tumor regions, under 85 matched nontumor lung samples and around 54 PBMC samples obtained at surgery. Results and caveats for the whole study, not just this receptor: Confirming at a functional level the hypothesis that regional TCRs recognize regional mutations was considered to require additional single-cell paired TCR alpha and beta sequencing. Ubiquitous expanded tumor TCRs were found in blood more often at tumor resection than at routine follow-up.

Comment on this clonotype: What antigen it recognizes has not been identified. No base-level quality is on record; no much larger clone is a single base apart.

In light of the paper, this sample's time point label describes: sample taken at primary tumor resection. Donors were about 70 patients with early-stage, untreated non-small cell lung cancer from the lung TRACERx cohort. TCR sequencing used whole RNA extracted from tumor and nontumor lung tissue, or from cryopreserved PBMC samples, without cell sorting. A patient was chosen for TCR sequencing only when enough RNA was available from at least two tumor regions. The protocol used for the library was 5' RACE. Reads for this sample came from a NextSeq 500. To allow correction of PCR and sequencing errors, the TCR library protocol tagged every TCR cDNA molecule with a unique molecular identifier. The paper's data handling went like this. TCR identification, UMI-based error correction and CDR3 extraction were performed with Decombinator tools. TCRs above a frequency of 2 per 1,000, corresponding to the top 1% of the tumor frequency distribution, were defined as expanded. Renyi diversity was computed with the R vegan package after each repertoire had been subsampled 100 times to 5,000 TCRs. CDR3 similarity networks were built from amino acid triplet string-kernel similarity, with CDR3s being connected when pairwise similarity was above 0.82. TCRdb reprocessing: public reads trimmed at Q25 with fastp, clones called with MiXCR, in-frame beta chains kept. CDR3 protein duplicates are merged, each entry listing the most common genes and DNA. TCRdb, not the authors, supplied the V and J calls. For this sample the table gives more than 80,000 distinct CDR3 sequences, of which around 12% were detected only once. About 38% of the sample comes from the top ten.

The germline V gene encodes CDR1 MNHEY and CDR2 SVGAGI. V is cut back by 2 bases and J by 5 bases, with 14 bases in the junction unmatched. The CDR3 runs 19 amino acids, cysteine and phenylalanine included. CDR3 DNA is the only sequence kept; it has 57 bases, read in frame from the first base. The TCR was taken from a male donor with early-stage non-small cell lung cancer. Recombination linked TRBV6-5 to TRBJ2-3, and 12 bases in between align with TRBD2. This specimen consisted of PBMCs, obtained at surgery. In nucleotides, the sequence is TGTGCCAGCAGTTACCCAAGGCGCCTAGCGGGGGGGTCAGAAGATACGCAGTATTTT. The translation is CASSYPRRLAGGSEDTQYF.